The 21 T cell receptor beta chains presented below share a single source sample, sequenced in a study of CD8+CD57+ T cells in acquired aplastic anemia. Patients who underwent sequencing had shown CD8+CD57+ cell expansion by flow cytometry. Genomic DNA served as template for TCR beta VDJ and CDR3 profiling. In TCRdb, the reads were re-called with MiXCR into one record per CDR3 protein. Here the sample spans about 120,000 distinct CDR3 sequences, 45% to 60% being singletons. Material: sorted CD4+, CD8+, or CD8+CD57+ T cells (not recorded which) from PBMCs. These receptors were collected from a human donor with aplastic anemia.

The chain is built from TRBV28 and TRBJ1-5; D gene uncertain. Trimming removed 2 bases from V and 4 bases from J, with 3 bases in between. This CDR3 is 12 amino acids long. Germline V lookup: CDR1 MDHEN, CDR2 SYDVKM. The CDR3 sequence: CASSLVNQPQHF. CDR3 DNA sequence: TGTGCCAGCAGTTTAGTAAATCAGCCCCAGCATTTT.

This clonotype appeared a few times. This chain joins TRBV24-1 and TRBJ2-1; D may be TRBD1 or TRBD2 (6 bases each). The CDR3 sequence is 16 residues long. Trimming shortened V by 11 bases and J by 9 bases, and 28 bases separated the two germline ends. Per the germline V gene, CDR1 is KGHDR and CDR2 is SFDVKD. The DNA for the CDR3 is TGTGCCAGCAGCTACCGGGACGTCCGGAGGGACACTGAGCAGTTCTTC. Translation: CASSYRDVRRDTEQFF.

V usage is TRBV10-3 and J usage is TRBJ2-7; 9 bases map to TRBD2. CDR1 ENHRY and CDR2 SYGVKD come from the germline V gene. Trimming at V came to 0 bases and at J to 4 bases, leaving 7 bases not matched to a gene. This CDR3 is 16 amino acids long. CDR3 region: CAISESPAGGSYEQYF. DNA of the CDR3: TGTGCCATCAGTGAGTCCCCAGCGGGGGGATCGTACGAGCAGTACTTC.

The chain employs TRBV29-1 and TRBJ1-2; D uncertain. CDR3 length: 13 amino acids. Germline lookup yields CDR1 SQVTM and CDR2 ANQGSEA. V gave up 6 bases and J gave up 8 bases, with 19 bases separating them. The CDR3, as DNA: TGCAGCGTCGGTTCGGCCGCGAGTGGGGGCTACACCTTC. It translates to CSVGSAASGGYTF.

V usage is TRBV25-1 and J usage is TRBJ2-1; the D is unclear. In germline, CDR1 is MGHDK, CDR2 SYGVNS. The CDR3 covers 12 residues. V dropped 4 bases and J dropped 5 bases, with 6 bases sitting between them. CDR3 DNA sequence: TGTGCCAGCAGTGGAAACCACAATGAGCAGTTCTTC. It is translated as CASSGNHNEQFF.

This clonotype was counted ten times or more. This chain links TRBV20-1 with TRBJ2-5, with 7 bases that match TRBD2. The length of the CDR3 is 14 residues. The V gene's germline CDR1 is DFQATT and CDR2 SNEGSKA (reference sequence). J gave up 5 bases and V 4 bases, and 10 bases lay outside the gene matches. The DNA for the CDR3 is TGCAGTGCTACCCCGGGGGGTGAGGGGGAGACCCAGTACTTC. This gives the protein CSATPGGEGETQYF.

With respect to this clonotype: This could be a read error, since a much larger clone is one nucleotide away. The chain combines TRBV27 with TRBJ1-2; D remains ambiguous. Germline assignment: CDR1 MNHEY and CDR2 SMNVEV (reference sequence). This CDR3 comprises 12 residues. Trimming pared 5 bases from V and 8 bases from J, leaving 12 bases between. CDR3 DNA: TGTGCCAGCAGTCCTGATCTGGCCGGCTACACCTTC. Its protein is CASSPDLAGYTF.

The chain combines TRBV7-9 with TRBJ2-2, with D perhaps matching TRBD1 (6 bases). The CDR3 is 12 residues long. Germline V lookup: CDR1 SEHNR, CDR2 FQNEAQ (reference sequence). Trimming left V 9 bases short and J 3 bases short, with 8 bases between. CDR3 DNA: TGTGCCAGGCGACAGGACACCGGGGAGCTGTTTTTT. It yields the protein CARRQDTGELFF.

This clonotype was found a few times. The gene calls are TRBV24-1 and TRBJ2-1; D is undetermined. Deletions cut 2 bases from V and 6 bases from J, with 7 bases between. Germline assignment: CDR1 KGHDR and CDR2 SFDVKD. There are 13 residues in the CDR3. The CDR3 bases are TGTGCCACCAGTGATTCGGTGCTCAATGAGCAGTTCTTC. This translates into CATSDSVLNEQFF.

The table lists this clonotype with many counts. The CDR3 loop reads CASSLAGSYEQYF. For the CDR3, the DNA is TGTGCCAGCAGCTTAGCCGGTTCCTACGAGCAGTACTTC. The chain links TRBV7-6 to TRBJ2-7; D gene unclear. V lost 0 bases and J 1 base, leaving 4 bases between the germline ends. Germline assignment: CDR1 SGHVS and CDR2 FNYEAQ. There are 13 residues in the CDR3.

This clonotype has only a few counts. The rearrangement links TRBV11-2 to TRBJ1-6; no definite D call. The V gene's germline CDR1 is SGHAT and CDR2 FQNNGV. The V end lost 2 bases, the J end lost 6 bases, and 2 bases lay between the germline ends. CDR3 size: 12 residues. CDR3 DNA: TGTGCCAGCAGCTTAAGTAATTCACCCCTCCACTTT. Its translation: CASSLSNSPLHF.

The chain employs TRBV2 and TRBJ2-7; TRBD2 agrees at 12 bases. CDR1 and CDR2 (germline): SNHLY, FYNNEI. This CDR3 has 15 residues. J gave up 2 bases and V 6 bases, and 5 bases lay outside the gene matches. CDR3 amino acids: CASSYGLAGTYEQYF. The CDR3 DNA follows: TGTGCCAGCAGCTACGGACTAGCGGGGACCTACGAGCAGTACTTC. Using reference TRBV2 and TRBJ2-7 for the parts outside the CDR3, the full variable domain is EPEVTQTPSHQVTQMGQEVILRCVPISNHLYFYWYRQILGQKVEFLVSFYNNEISEKSEIFDDQFSVERPDGSNFTLKIRSTKLEDSAMYFCASSYGLAGTYEQYFGPGTRLTVT.

About this clonotype: At one end, the junction sequence differs from germline, possibly due to a read error. The chain joins TRBV7-7 to TRBJ2-1, with 7 bases that match TRBD2. Germline CDR1 SSHAT, CDR2 FNYEAQ (reference sequence). The CDR3 has 13 amino acids. This chain's CDR3 is CASSLAGTTEQFF. The CDR3 nucleotides are TGTGCTAGCAGCTTAGCGGGTACGACTGAGCAGTTCTTC.

This chain uses TRBV11-1 with TRBJ1-5; TRBD1 might be the D (5 bases). V lost 1 base and J lost 1, with 14 bases in between. Germline V CDR1 and CDR2: SGHAT, FQDESV (reference sequence). The CDR3 is 17 amino acids. CDR3 sequence: CASSLEEGIGSNQPQHF. The CDR3 DNA sequence: TGTGCCAGCAGCTTAGAGGAGGGGATCGGAAGCAATCAGCCCCAGCATTTT.

This chain links TRBV19 with TRBJ2-7; D is unresolved. Per the germline V gene, CDR1 is LNHDA and CDR2 is SQIVND (reference sequence). There are 16 residues in the CDR3. V lost 4 bases, J lost 1 base, and 17 bases lay in between. The CDR3 reads CASSKVSVGGSYEQYF. The CDR3 nucleotides are TGTGCCAGTAGTAAAGTGTCAGTGGGTGGATCCTACGAGCAGTACTTC. Full variable domain (missing parts from reference TRBV19 and TRBJ2-7): DGGITQSPKYLFRKEGQNVTLSCEQNLNHDAMYWYRQDPGQGLRLIYYSQIVNDFQKGDIAEGYSVSREKKESFPLTVTSAQKNPTAFYLCASSKVSVGGSYEQYFGPGTRLTVT.

Only one count was recorded for this clonotype. V is TRBV24-1 and J is TRBJ2-7; D gene ambiguous. Trimming left V 5 bases short and J 9 bases short, with 4 bases between. CDR1 and CDR2 from the germline V gene are KGHDR and SFDVKD. The CDR3 loop spans 9 amino acids. The CDR3 here is CATSGGQYF. The CDR3 coding sequence is TGTGCCACCAGTGGAGGGCAGTACTTC.

This clonotype has only a few counts. The J gene is TRBJ1-1, the V gene TRBV2; D remains ambiguous. The germline V gene has CDR1 SNHLY and CDR2 FYNNEI. There are 11 residues in the CDR3. With 5 bases removed from V and 1 base from J, the gap between germline ends came to 2 bases. The chain's CDR3 is CASSPNTEAFF. CDR3 nucleotide sequence: TGTGCCAGCAGTCCGAACACTGAAGCTTTCTTT.

The rearrangement uses TRBV20-1 and TRBJ1-5; 7 bases are shared with TRBD1. Germline V gives CDR1 DFQATT, CDR2 SNEGSKA (reference sequence). The CDR3 has 14 amino acids. Germline trimming cut 1 base from V and 9 bases from J; bases unmatched to any gene: 9. Here the CDR3 reads CSARGDTGEGPQHF. The DNA for the CDR3 is TGCAGTGCTAGAGGTGATACAGGGGAAGGGCCCCAGCATTTT.

This chain uses TRBV10-2 with TRBJ1-1, with 9 bases lining up with TRBD1. CDR3 length: 15 amino acids. Trimming cost V 5 bases and J 6 bases; bases outside gene matches: 10. Germline CDR1 is WSHSY and CDR2 is SAAADI. The CDR3 sequence: CASSLGTGGLPEAFF. The DNA for the CDR3 is TGCGCCAGCAGTCTAGGCACAGGGGGCTTACCTGAAGCTTTCTTT.

This sequence joins TRBV5-1 and TRBJ1-1; D is possibly TRBD1 (5 bases). CDR3 length equals 14 residues. Germline lookup yields CDR1 SGHRS and CDR2 YFSETQ. V lost 0 bases, J lost 4 bases, and 10 bases lay in between. Here the CDR3 DNA reads TGCGCCAGCAGCTTGGCCTCGGGGGGCACTGAAGCTTTCTTT. Its translation: CASSLASGGTEAFF.

V and J are TRBV19 and TRBJ2-2; D could derive from TRBD1 or TRBD2 (5 bases each). The CDR3 runs to 14 residues. Per germline, CDR1 LNHDA and CDR2 SQIVND (reference sequence). V was clipped by 5 bases and J by 3 bases, with 10 bases between them. In nucleotides, the CDR3 is TGTGCCAGTAGTCCCGAGGGGCACACCGGGGAGCTGTTTTTT. This gives the protein CASSPEGHTGELFF.